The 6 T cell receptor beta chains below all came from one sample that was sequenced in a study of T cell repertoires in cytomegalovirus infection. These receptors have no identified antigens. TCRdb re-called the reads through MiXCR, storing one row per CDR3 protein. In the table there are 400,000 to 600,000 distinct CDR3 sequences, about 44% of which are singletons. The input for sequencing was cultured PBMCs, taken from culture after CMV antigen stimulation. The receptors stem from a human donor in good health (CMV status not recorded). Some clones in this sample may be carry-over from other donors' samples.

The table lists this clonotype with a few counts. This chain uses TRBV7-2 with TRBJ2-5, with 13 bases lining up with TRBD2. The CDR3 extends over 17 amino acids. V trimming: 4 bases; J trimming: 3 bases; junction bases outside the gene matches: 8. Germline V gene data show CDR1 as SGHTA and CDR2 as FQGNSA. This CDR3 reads CASSSRAGTSGEETQYF. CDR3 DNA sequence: TGTGCCAGCAGCTCCCGGGCCGGGACTAGCGGGGAAGAGACCCAGTACTTC.

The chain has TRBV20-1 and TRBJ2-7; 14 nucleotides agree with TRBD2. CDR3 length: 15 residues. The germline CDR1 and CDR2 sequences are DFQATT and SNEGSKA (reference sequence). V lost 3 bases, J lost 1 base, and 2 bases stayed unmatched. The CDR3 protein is CSARTSGGVSYEQYF. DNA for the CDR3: TGCAGTGCTAGGACTAGCGGGGGGGTGTCCTACGAGCAGTACTTC.

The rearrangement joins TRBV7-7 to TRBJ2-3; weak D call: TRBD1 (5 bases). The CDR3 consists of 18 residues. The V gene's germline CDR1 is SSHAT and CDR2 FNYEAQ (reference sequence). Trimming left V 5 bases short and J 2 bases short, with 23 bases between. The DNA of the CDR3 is TGTGCCAGCAGCCCAGGTAGGGGTGGGGTCACAGTCACAGATACGCAGTATTTT. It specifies CASSPGRGGVTVTDTQYF.

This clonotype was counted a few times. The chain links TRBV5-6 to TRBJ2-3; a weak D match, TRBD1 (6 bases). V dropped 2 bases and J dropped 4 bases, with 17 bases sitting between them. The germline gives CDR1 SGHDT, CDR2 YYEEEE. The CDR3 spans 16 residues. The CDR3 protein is CASSFYDRPRADTQYF. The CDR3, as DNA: TGTGCCAGCAGCTTCTACGACAGGCCGAGGGCAGATACGCAGTATTTT.

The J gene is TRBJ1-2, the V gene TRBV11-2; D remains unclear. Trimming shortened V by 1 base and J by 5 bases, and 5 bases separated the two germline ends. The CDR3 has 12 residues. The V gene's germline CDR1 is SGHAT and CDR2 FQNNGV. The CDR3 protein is CASSLADYGYTF. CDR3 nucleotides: TGTGCCAGCAGCTTAGCGGATTATGGCTACACCTTC.

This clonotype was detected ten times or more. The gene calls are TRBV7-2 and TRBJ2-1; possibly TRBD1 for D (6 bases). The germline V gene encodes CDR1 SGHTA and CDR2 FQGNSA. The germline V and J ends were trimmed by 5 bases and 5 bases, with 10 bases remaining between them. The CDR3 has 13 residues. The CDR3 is CASSEDRHNEQFF. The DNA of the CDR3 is TGTGCCAGCAGCGAGGACAGACACAATGAGCAGTTCTTC.